Sequencing of this T cell receptor beta chain was carried out in a study of T cell responses to AZD1222 COVID-19 vaccine. On the study more broadly: Pooling covered second doses at about 4 or about 12 weeks.

Generated by immunoSEQ multiplex PCR, the TCRdb table keeps only in-frame clones and is missing some. The sample shows over 120,000 clones, 75% to 90% of them seen only once. Sequenced here: peripheral blood, sampled on day 0 of AZD1222 vaccination. This TCR derives from an adult in good health.

CDR3 sequence (DNA): TGCGCCAGCAGGCCCGATATCAGACAGGGACGTTCTGGAAACACCATATATTTT. It encodes CASRPDIRQGRSGNTIYF. This rearrangement joins TRBV5-1 to TRBJ1-3; the match to TRBD1 covers 7 bases. J was trimmed by 1 base and V by 5 bases; bases with no gene match: 15. CDR1 and CDR2 from the germline V gene are SGHRS and YFSETQ. This CDR3 has 18 residues. The full variable domain, with the rest looked up from reference TRBV5-1 and TRBJ1-3, is KAGVTQTPRYLIKTRGQQVTLSCSPISGHRSVSWYQQTPGQGLQFLFEYFSETQRNKGNFPGRFSGRQFSNSRSEMNVSTLELGDSALYLCASRPDIRQGRSGNTIYFGEGSWLTVV.